The T cell receptor (beta chain) described here comes from a study of blood T cell repertoires in COVID-19. Study summary: Italy, Spain and the United States were the sources of the convalescent and acute COVID-19 samples.

The protocol was immunoSEQ multiplex PCR, while the TCRdb copy is restricted to in-frame clones and leaves out a portion. The sample carries 250,000 to 300,000 clones, 70% to 90% recorded once. The CDR3 has 18 residues. Germline V lookup: CDR1 LNHDA, CDR2 SQIVND (reference sequence). J lost 2 bases, V lost 3 bases, and 13 bases had no gene match. Sequenced: PBMCs or T cells enriched from blood (not recorded which). This sequence joins TRBV19 and TRBJ2-7; 10 bases match TRBD2. The clonotype was recovered from a woman between 50 and 59 years old who had recovered from COVID-19. For the CDR3, the DNA is TGTGCCAGTAGTATGCCTCCTGTAGCGGGAGGCCATCCCTACGAGCAGTACTTC. Protein: CASSMPPVAGGHPYEQYF. Drawing the rest from reference TRBV19 and TRBJ2-7, the complete variable domain is DGGITQSPKYLFRKEGQNVTLSCEQNLNHDAMYWYRQDPGQGLRLIYYSQIVNDFQKGDIAEGYSVSREKKESFPLTVTSAQKNPTAFYLCASSMPPVAGGHPYEQYFGPGTRLTVT.